In this sample, the clone carrying this T cell receptor beta chain turned up once. This specimen includes other DNA sequences encoding the same CDR3. As processed by the authors: Researchers report that nucleated cell counts were estimated from reference gene primer amplification. The data were produced by immunoSEQ multiplex PCR, yet TCRdb's version contains in-frame clones alone and is incomplete. The V and J calls and clone size come from that table; D and trimming were worked out from the DNA. The table shows about 400,000 clones, with approximately 88% occurring only once. The sample comes from a study of blood T cell repertoires in COVID-19. Study background: The samples span acute and convalescent COVID-19 from the United States, Italy and Spain. Sample material is recorded as cDNA or gDNA derived from T cells, B-cell-depleted T cells, or PBMCs.

Germline lookup yields CDR1 MNHEY and CDR2 SMNVEV (reference sequence). CDR3 length: 13 amino acids. Trimming left V 0 bases short and J 7 bases short, with 10 bases between. V gene TRBV27 combines with J gene TRBJ2-7; D remains unclear. The source is a man aged 35 to 55 with acute or convalescent COVID-19. The sample taken for sequencing was peripheral blood. The DNA of the CDR3 is TGTGCCAGCAGTTTATCCTCTCGCCGGGAGCAGTACTTC. Translating gives CASSLSSRREQYF.